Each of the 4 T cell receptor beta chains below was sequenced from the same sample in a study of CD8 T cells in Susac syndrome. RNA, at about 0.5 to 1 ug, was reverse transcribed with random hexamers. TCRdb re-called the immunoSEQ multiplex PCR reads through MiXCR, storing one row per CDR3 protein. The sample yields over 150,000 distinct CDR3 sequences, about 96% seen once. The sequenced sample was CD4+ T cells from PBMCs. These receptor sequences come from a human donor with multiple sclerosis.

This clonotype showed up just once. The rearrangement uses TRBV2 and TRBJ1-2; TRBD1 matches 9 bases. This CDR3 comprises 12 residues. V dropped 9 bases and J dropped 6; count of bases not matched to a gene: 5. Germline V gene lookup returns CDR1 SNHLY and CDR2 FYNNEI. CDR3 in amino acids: CASGTGWDGYTF. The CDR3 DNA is TGTGCCAGTGGGACAGGGTGGGATGGCTACACCTTC. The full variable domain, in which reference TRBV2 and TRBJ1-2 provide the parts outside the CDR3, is EPEVTQTPSHQVTQMGQEVILRCVPISNHLYFYWYRQILGQKVEFLVSFYNNEISEKSEIFDDQFSVERPDGSNFTLKIRSTKLEDSAMYFCASGTGWDGYTFGSGTRLTVV.

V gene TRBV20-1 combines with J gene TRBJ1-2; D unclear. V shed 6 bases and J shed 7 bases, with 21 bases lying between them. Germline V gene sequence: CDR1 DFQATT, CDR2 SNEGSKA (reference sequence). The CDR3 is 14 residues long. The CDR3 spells CSAYRRVFQSGYTF. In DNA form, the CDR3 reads TGCAGTGCCTATCGCCGAGTCTTTCAGAGTGGCTACACCTTC.

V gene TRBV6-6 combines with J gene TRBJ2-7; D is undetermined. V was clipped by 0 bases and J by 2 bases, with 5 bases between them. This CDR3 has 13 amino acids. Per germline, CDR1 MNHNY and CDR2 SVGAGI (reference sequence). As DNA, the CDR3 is TGTGCCAGCAGTTACTCATCCACCTACGAGCAGTACTTC. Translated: CASSYSSTYEQYF.

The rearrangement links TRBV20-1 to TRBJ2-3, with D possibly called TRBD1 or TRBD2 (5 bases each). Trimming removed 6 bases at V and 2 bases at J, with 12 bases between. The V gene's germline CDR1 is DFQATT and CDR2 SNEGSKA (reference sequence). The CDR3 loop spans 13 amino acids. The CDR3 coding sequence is TGCAGTGCCAGTACCGGGGCCACAGATACGCAGTATTTT. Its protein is CSASTGATDTQYF.